This T cell receptor (beta chain) was captured in a study of T cell repertoires in cytomegalovirus infection. Looking at the study overall: The authors used CMV epitopes that were HLA-C-restricted (recently identified) and HLA-B-restricted (well studied).

Notes on this clonotype: Its specificity is unknown.

Findings and limits, study-wide: HLA-C-restricted CMV-specific TCR beta clonotypes prevailed in the ex vivo response.

Germline loops: CDR1 LNHDA, CDR2 SQIVND (reference sequence). The CDR3 runs 14 residues. Trimming stripped 3 bases from V and 4 bases from J, with 12 bases between. TCRdb analysed the reads with MiXCR anew, one entry per CDR3 protein. The profile shows about 830,000 distinct CDR3 sequences, about 30% of them singletons. The sequence derives from a human donor in good health (CMV status not recorded). Some clones in this sample may be carry-over from other donors' samples. The rearrangement uses TRBV19 and TRBJ1-2; tentatively, D is TRBD1 (5 bases). Here the sequenced sample was cultured CD8+ T cells from PBMCs, taken from culture after CMV antigen stimulation. The CDR3 sequence is CASSITGTLYGYTF. CDR3 in DNA: TGTGCCAGTAGTATCACCGGGACCCTCTATGGCTACACCTTC.